Listed below are T cell receptor beta chains from one sample, sequenced in a study of human T cells and chemical hapten exposure. In TCRdb, the RACE reads were re-called with MiXCR into one record per CDR3 protein. Of roughly 250,000 distinct CDR3 sequences in the sample, about 8.6% are singletons; the top ten hold about 2.1%. The sample consisted of whole blood, taken in connection with sensitization to the hapten diphenylcyclopropenone (DPC). The receptors originated from a woman between 40 and 55 years old with alopecia areata. Some clones in this sample may be carry-over from other donors' samples. CDR3s include the opening cysteine and the closing phenylalanine or tryptophan. The order of the fields is V gene, clone size, D gene, J gene, CDR3 DNA, CDR3 protein. A D gene is named only where the DNA matches it firmly. Size values are once, few and many counts, or a class for expanded clones, and some rows have none.

TRBV29-1,NA,NA,TRBJ1-1,TGCAGCGTCCTACAGAACTCAAACACTGAAGCTTTCTTT,CSVLQNSNTEAFF
TRBV6-5,few,NA,TRBJ1-3,TGTGCCAGCAGTTACTCGCTTGGAAACACCATATATTTT,CASSYSLGNTIYF
TRBV6-2/TRBV6-3,NA,NA,TRBJ1-5,TGTGCCAGCAGTGACCCTGCGGGCGGGGTTGACAATCAGCCCCAGCATTTT,CASSDPAGGVDNQPQHF
TRBV6-2/TRBV6-3,NA,TRBD2,TRBJ2-2,TGTGCCAGCAGTTACTCAGCTAGCGGGAGTGGGGAGCTGTTTTTT,CASSYSASGSGELFF
TRBV4-2,few,TRBD2,TRBJ2-7,TGTGCCAGCAGCCACCGGGGAGGCGGGGGGACCTACGAGCAGTACTTC,CASSHRGGGGTYEQYF
TRBV6-2/TRBV6-3,few,NA,TRBJ1-2,TGTGCCAGCGCCTCCTCGACAACTAGGAACTATGGCTACACCTTC,CASASSTTRNYGYTF
TRBV20-1,NA,TRBD2,TRBJ2-1,TGCAGTGCTAGAGGGTCCCAAAAGGCGGGAGAGTCCAACAATGAGCAGTTCTTC,CSARGSQKAGESNNEQFF
TRBV5-1,many,TRBD2,TRBJ2-7,TGCGCCAGCAGCTTGCCGGGGGGAACCGCTTACGAGCAGTACTTC,CASSLPGGTAYEQYF
TRBV11-2,NA,NA,TRBJ2-1,TGTGCCAGCAGCTTGTTCAGCCATGAGCAGTTCTTC,CASSLFSHEQFF
TRBV6-5,many,NA,TRBJ2-7,TGTGCCAGCAGTTCCAACTACGAGCAGTACTTC,CASSSNYEQYF
TRBV5-5,many,NA,TRBJ1-1,TGTGCCAGCAGCTTCTTGTCCGGCGCTGAAGCTTTCTTT,CASSFLSGAEAFF
TRBV4-3,NA,NA,TRBJ2-5,TGCGCCAGCAGCCAAGATTTGGCCGCTGGAGGGGAGACCCAGTACTTC,CASSQDLAAGGETQYF
TRBV5-5,NA,NA,TRBJ2-7,TGTGCCAGCAGCTTGTTCCGCGAACGGGGCAACGAGCAGTACTTC,CASSLFRERGNEQYF
TRBV6-5,NA,NA,TRBJ2-2,TGTGCCAGCAGGCTCCCCCGGCAGGGCCCCGGGGAGCTGTTTTTT,CASRLPRQGPGELFF
TRBV24-1,many,NA,TRBJ1-1,TGTGCCACCAGTGGTTGGGGGGGAACTGAAGCTTTCTTT,CATSGWGGTEAFF
TRBV12-3/TRBV12-4,few,NA,TRBJ1-4,TGTGCCAGCAGTCCCACCTGGGGGAAACTGTTTTTT,CASSPTWGKLFF
TRBV6-2/TRBV6-3,NA,NA,TRBJ1-4,TGTGCCAGCACCGACCTCAGGACGGCGGATGCAACTAATGAAAAACTGTTTTTT,CASTDLRTADATNEKLFF
TRBV21-1,few,NA,TRBJ2-7,TGTGCCAGCAGCAAAGCGCTTGGGTCTCGGAGGTCCTACGAGCAGTACTTC,CASSKALGSRRSYEQYF
TRBV7-2,NA,NA,TRBJ1-3,TGTGCCAGCAGCTTAATGGTGGGCGCGGGAAACACCATATATTTT,CASSLMVGAGNTIYF
TRBV11-2,few,TRBD2,TRBJ2-1,TGTGCCAGCAGCTTAAGTCTTCTAGCGGGAAAGAATGAGCAGTTCTTC,CASSLSLLAGKNEQFF
TRBV6-2/TRBV6-3,NA,NA,TRBJ2-2,TGTGCCAGTAAGACTAGGAACACCGGGGAGCTGTTTTTT,CASKTRNTGELFF
TRBV3-1,few,NA,TRBJ2-3,TGTGCCAGCAGCCAAGGAGAGGCAGATACGCAGTATTTT,CASSQGEADTQYF
TRBV6-6,NA,NA,TRBJ1-6,TGTGCCAGCAGGGTCTCCGGGACGGACGTTTCACCCCTCCACTTT,CASRVSGTDVSPLHF
TRBV12-3/TRBV12-4,NA,NA,TRBJ1-1,TGTGCCAGCAGTTTAGCCGTTGGTGCTAACACTGAAGCTTTCTTT,CASSLAVGANTEAFF
TRBV28,few,TRBD2,TRBJ2-7,TGTGCCAGCAGTTTGAGTACTAGCGGGAGTTACGAGCAGTACTTC,CASSLSTSGSYEQYF
TRBV7-2,few,NA,TRBJ2-1,TGTGCCAGCAGCTATCCCTGGAGTATAGGTGAGCAGTTCTTC,CASSYPWSIGEQFF
TRBV18,many,NA,TRBJ1-1,TGTGCCAGCTCGCCCAATACGGAAATGAACACTGAAGCTTTCTTT,CASSPNTEMNTEAFF
TRBV10-3,many,NA,TRBJ1-5,TGTGCCATCAGTGAGCTTAACTACAGCGCCAATCAGCCCCAGCATTTT,CAISELNYSANQPQHF
TRBV7-9,NA,NA,TRBJ2-2,TGTGCCAGCAGCTTAAGCCTTTCCACCGGGGAGCTGTTTTTT,CASSLSLSTGELFF
TRBV2,NA,NA,TRBJ2-3,TGTGCCAGCCAGCGGACGCCCGGATCCACAGATACGCAGTATTTT,CASQRTPGSTDTQYF
TRBV2,few,NA,TRBJ2-3,TGTGCCAGCAGTGTTAACTCAGATACGCAGTATTTT,CASSVNSDTQYF
TRBV7-2,NA,NA,TRBJ2-7,TGTGCCAGCAGATCCGGGCCTGCTCGCGAGCAGTACTTC,CASRSGPAREQYF
TRBV6-5,NA,NA,TRBJ2-7,TGTGCCAGCAGCCCTACAAGAACTGCCTACGAGCAGTACTTC,CASSPTRTAYEQYF
TRBV29-1,NA,NA,TRBJ2-5,TGCAGCGTTGCCGAAGAGGGGACCCAGTACTTC,CSVAEEGTQYF
TRBV7-2,NA,NA,TRBJ1-5,TGTGCCAGCAGCTTAGTCACTAATTCATATAGCAATCAGCCCCAGCATTTT,CASSLVTNSYSNQPQHF
TRBV7-2,NA,NA,TRBJ2-5,TGTGCCAGCAGCTCCCGGGTCCAAGAGACCCAGTACTTC,CASSSRVQETQYF
TRBV7-2,NA,TRBD1,TRBJ2-4,TGTGCCAGCAGCTTCGACAGGGGATATACCATTCAGTACTTC,CASSFDRGYTIQYF
TRBV29-1,few,TRBD1,TRBJ2-3,TGCAGCGTGAACGGACAGGGGGGCACAGATACGCAGTATTTT,CSVNGQGGTDTQYF
TRBV7-9,few,TRBD2,TRBJ2-5,TGTGCCAGCAGCTTACTAGCGGGATTAGAGACCCAGTACTTC,CASSLLAGLETQYF
TRBV4-3,many,TRBD2,TRBJ2-7,TGCGCCAGCAGCCAAGATATGAGCGGGAGGAGGTCCTACGAGCAGTACTTC,CASSQDMSGRRSYEQYF
TRBV11-2,few,NA,TRBJ2-5,TGTGCCAGCCGAATTGGAGGTCCCCAGTACTTC,CASRIGGPQYF
TRBV9,few,NA,TRBJ1-2,TGTGCCAGCAGCGCCTCCCCACAGTTCAACTATGGCTACACCTTC,CASSASPQFNYGYTF
TRBV28,few,NA,TRBJ2-7,TGTGCCAGCACTTCCGGGACCGATTCCTACGAGCAGTACTTC,CASTSGTDSYEQYF
TRBV6-6,many,NA,TRBJ2-7,TGTGCCAGCAACCCACAGGGGGGGACCTACGAGCAGTACTTC,CASNPQGGTYEQYF
TRBV6-2/TRBV6-3,NA,NA,TRBJ2-5,TGTGCCACAAAGGTGTTGTACCAAGAGACCCAGTACTTC,CATKVLYQETQYF
TRBV7-9,few,NA,TRBJ1-2,TGTGCCAGCAGCTTTTTCGGTCAAGAGGGCTACACCTTC,CASSFFGQEGYTF
TRBV6-2/TRBV6-3,few,TRBD1,TRBJ1-5,TGTGCCAGCAGTTCCGACCGGGACAGGGAGGTTTGGAGCAATCAGCCCCAGCATTTT,CASSSDRDREVWSNQPQHF